This T cell receptor beta chain came from a study of post-analysis software for immune sequencing data. Study conclusions and caveats: Controls significantly exceeded multiple sclerosis patients in normalized Chao1 diversity. Under the F measure, samples that were prepared in one batch clustered strongly together. In patients, about five TRBV segments were more frequent than in controls, with TRBV5-6, TRBV5-1 and TRBV20-1 among them.

Looked up from germline, CDR1 is SGHAT and CDR2 is FQDESV (reference sequence). V was cut by 3 bases and J by 11 bases, with 13 bases left in between. The CDR3 is 12 amino acids. With regard to this clonotype: The antigen is not known.

The TCR beta cDNA libraries carried unique molecular identifiers. TCRdb reprocessed the PCR reads via MiXCR and lists one record per CDR3 protein. The repertoire consists of about 570,000 distinct CDR3 sequences, with approximately 34% occurring once and the leading ten covering less than 6%. The sequenced sample was blood. The chain recombines TRBV11-1 with TRBJ2-5; maybe TRBD2 (5 bases). The receptor was derived from a girl aged 2 to 17 with multiple sclerosis. This chain's CDR3 is CASSFHPWEQYF. The DNA for the CDR3 is TGTGCCAGCAGCTTCCACCCCTGGGAGCAGTACTTC.